The clone carrying this TCR beta chain was seen more than once but under ten times. A second about 7 to 11 cycle PCR used barcoded and J-beta primers. TCRdb reprocessed the 5' RACE reads with MiXCR, giving one entry per CDR3 protein. The sample consists of approximately 780,000 distinct CDR3 sequences, 20% to 30% of them appearing once. The data were taken from a study of blood T cells in healthy people across ages. V lost 1 base and J lost 2; bases outside the gene matches: 4. The CDR3 covers 16 residues. Germline CDR1 SNHLY, CDR2 FYNNEI. In addition, the sample was reused for a study of T cells of mothers and their children. That work adds: Overlap in related mother-child pairs always slightly exceeded unrelated pairs, never significantly.

Input material: blood. The sequence was collected from a boy between 10 and 17 years old in good health. The chain links TRBV2 to TRBJ2-2, with 7 nucleotides matching TRBD2. The DNA for the CDR3 is TGTGCCAGCAGTGAAGTGAGACTAGCTAACACCGGGGAGCTGTTTTTT. Translation gives CASSEVRLANTGELFF.